This T cell receptor beta chain comes out of a study of identical twins (dated by TCRdb to 2015 to 2016). Describing the broader study: To test whether fetal clonotypes persist, the study used deep sequencing on TCR alpha and beta repertoires from monozygotic twins, unrelated adults of various ages, and cord blood. Replicate twin experiments were performed at different times using different library preparation protocols to rule out contamination. Paper-wide results and their limitations: Invariant T cells such as MAIT and iNKT could partly confound zero-insertion analyses, though diverse VJ usage argued against this for most clonotypes. Compared with coincidental sharing between unrelated individuals, out-of-frame TCR alpha sequences shared between twins had an excess of sequences with low generation probability. A weaker excess of twin sharing was found in beta out-of-frame sequences because the signal-to-noise ratio was lowered by fewer shared sequences. Fewer insertions were carried by abundant cord blood beta clonotypes; a weaker similar trend was observed in young adult naive repertoires, while no such trend was observed in memory repertoires. Conclusions relied on cross-sectional statistical analysis, since the same donors could not be followed over many years. In monozygotic twins, recombination models systematically underestimated out-of-frame TCR alpha sharing, but the models matched the sharing seen between unrelated individuals.

All donors were healthy Caucasians. The researchers also sequenced three unrelated adults who were not twins: a male aged 18 to 29, a male aged 50 to 60, and a female aged 50 to 60. Using Miltenyi CD45RO+ enrichment and human naive T-cell isolation kits, memory (CD45RO+) and naive T cells were isolated from PBMC. Trimming takes 1 base off V and 14 bases off J; junction bases not matched to a gene: 11. According to the germline V gene (reference sequence), CDR1 reads SEHNR and CDR2 reads FQNEAQ. Measured from the cysteine to the phenylalanine, the CDR3 is 16 residues long. The retained sequence is limited to the CDR3, 48 bases, with the frame set at the first base. This clonotype has a handful of counts. There is no known antigen for this receptor. Per-nucleotide qualities are absent, and no much larger clonotype sits a single base away. The library was built by means of 5' RACE. The data were produced on an Illumina HiSeq 2000. A universal primer binding site was added through template switching, and the final cDNA carried a unique molecular identifier so that TCR cDNA molecules could be counted accurately. Specific primers in the conserved constant-segment region were used to synthesize first-strand cDNA for TCR alpha and beta chains. Each cDNA library was double barcoded, with a SMART-Mk sample barcode plus Illumina barcodes, to control for contamination. TruSeq adapter sequences along with Illumina sample barcodes were introduced in two successive PCR steps. Sequencing of the TCR alpha and beta cDNA libraries was done on the Illumina HiSeq platform using custom primers. The original methods were these. MiGEC was used to process raw reads and extract unique molecular identifiers, and MiXCR was used to find CDR3 positions. For each individual, recombination models were inferred using an EM algorithm with the repgenHMM and IGoR tools. Shared clonotype analysis was performed with the tcR package in R, normalizing sharing by the product of cloneset sizes. Out-of-frame nonproductive sequences were analyzed to study raw recombination free of thymic and clonal selection effects. The raw public data were reprocessed by TCRdb itself: fastp quality trimming at Q25, MiXCR clonotype calling, in-frame beta chains only. All rows with the same CDR3 protein become a single entry with the most common DNA and genes. None of the V and J calls come from the authors' own analysis; TCRdb made them. The sample table shows 400,000 or so distinct CDR3 sequences, and approximately 10% are seen once. 8.5% to 10% of the sample belongs to the ten largest clones.

Sequencing used naive T cells sorted from blood. This specimen's cell subset or site label, interpreted: cells isolated with a human naive T-cell isolation kit. The rearrangement combines TRBV7-9 with TRBJ2-1; 13 bases in the middle match TRBD2. The clonotype was recovered from a woman aged 45-60 years in good health. The nucleotide sequence is given as TGTGCCAGCAGCTTAGGGCCCTTTACTAGCGGGAGGGGCGAGTTCTTC. Its protein is CASSLGPFTSGRGEFF.